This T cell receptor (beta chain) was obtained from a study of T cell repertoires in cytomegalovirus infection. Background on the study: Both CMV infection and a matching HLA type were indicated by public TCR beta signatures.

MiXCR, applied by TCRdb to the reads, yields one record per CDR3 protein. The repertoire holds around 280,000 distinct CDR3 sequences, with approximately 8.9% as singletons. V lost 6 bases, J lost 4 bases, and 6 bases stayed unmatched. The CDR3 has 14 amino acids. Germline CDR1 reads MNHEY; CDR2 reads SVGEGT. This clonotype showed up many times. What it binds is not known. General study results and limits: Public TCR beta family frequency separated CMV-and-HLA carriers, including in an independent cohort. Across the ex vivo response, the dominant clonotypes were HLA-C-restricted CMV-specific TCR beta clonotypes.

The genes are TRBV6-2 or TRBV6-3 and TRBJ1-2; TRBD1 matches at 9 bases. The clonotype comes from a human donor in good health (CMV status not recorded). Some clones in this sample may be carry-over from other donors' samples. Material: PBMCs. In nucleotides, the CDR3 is TGTGCCAGCAGAAGGACAGGGGATTCCTATGGCTACACCTTC. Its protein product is CASRRTGDSYGYTF.